These T cell receptor beta chains were read from a single sample in a study of T cells in Graves' hyperthyroidism and ophthalmopathy. MiXCR, applied by TCRdb to the multiplex PCR reads, yields one record per CDR3 protein. The repertoire consists of nearly 600,000 distinct CDR3 sequences, with about 14% occurring once and the leading ten covering 5% to 7%. Sequencing was performed on blood. The receptor set was obtained from a woman aged 25 to 45 with Graves' hyperthyroidism that later progressed to Graves' ophthalmopathy. Both conserved end residues are part of each CDR3. A D gene is named only where the DNA matches it firmly. Clone size is given for some rows only: seen once, a few or many times, or a class if the clone is expanded.

cdr3_aa	cdr3_nt	j_call	d_call	clone_size	v_call
CASSLSPPSRGYTEAFF	TGTGCCAGCAGTTTATCACCCCCTTCTCGGGGGTACACTGAAGCTTTCTTT	TRBJ1-1	-	-	TRBV27
CASRLGATNEKLFF	TGTGCCAGCAGGTTAGGGGCAACTAATGAAAAACTGTTTTTT	TRBJ1-4	-	few	TRBV27
CAASRDHGAAAEGEQFF	TGTGCCGCCAGCAGAGATCATGGGGCGGCGGCCGAGGGAGAGCAGTTCTTC	TRBJ2-1	-	-	TRBV15
CASSRLGIRLSGANVLTF	TGTGCCAGCAGTCGACTAGGAATTCGCCTCTCTGGGGCCAACGTCCTGACTTTC	TRBJ2-6	-	many	TRBV27
CASESVSGANVLTF	TGCGCCAGCGAGTCAGTCTCTGGGGCCAACGTCCTGACTTTC	TRBJ2-6	-	few	TRBV5-1
CASSQDGNNQPQHF	TGCGCCAGCAGCCAAGACGGGAACAATCAGCCCCAGCATTTT	TRBJ1-5	-	many	TRBV4-1
CASSLELALGEQYF	TGCGCCAGCAGCTTGGAACTAGCTCTGGGCGAGCAGTACTTC	TRBJ2-7	-	many	TRBV5-1
CASSPRGRYQPQHF	TGTGCCAGCAGCCCCCGGGGACGGTATCAGCCCCAGCATTTT	TRBJ1-5	-	-	TRBV4-2
CASSERDRGLWGRRIGELFF	TGTGCCAGCAGTGAACGGGACAGGGGTCTATGGGGGAGGAGGATCGGGGAGCTGTTTTTT	TRBJ2-2	TRBD1	many	TRBV2
CAISESMGALNQETQYF	TGTGCCATCAGTGAGTCGATGGGGGCGTTGAACCAAGAGACCCAGTACTTC	TRBJ2-5	-	many	TRBV10-3
CASRPGTAPIYGYTF	TGTGCCAGCAGGCCCGGGACAGCTCCAATCTATGGCTACACCTTC	TRBJ1-2	TRBD1	many	TRBV27